The subject of this entry is one T cell receptor (beta chain). The V gene end was trimmed by 6 bases and the J gene end by 4 bases; junction bases not matched to a gene: 7. The CDR3 length is 15 residues. Germline loops: CDR1 SGDLS, CDR2 YYNGEE. The sample originates from a study of control samples from healthy donors and cancer patients. Data came from immunoSEQ multiplex PCR; TCRdb stores just in-frame clones and leaves some out. The data contain about 83,000 clones, 91% of them seen just once; the ten biggest clones take up roughly 15%. This sequence joins TRBV9 and TRBJ2-1, with 10 bases identical to TRBD2. Sample: blood. The sequence was collected from a man aged 50 to 59 in good health. Here the CDR3 DNA reads TGTGCCAGCACCAAGACTAGCGGGTTTTACAATGAGCAGTTCTTC. Amino acids: CASTKTSGFYNEQFF.